These T cell receptor beta chains were read from a single sample in a study of blood T cell repertoires in COVID-19. Clones were read by immunoSEQ multiplex PCR, and TCRdb kept only the in-frame ones, dropping some. Here the sample spans 110,000 to 150,000 clones, just under 90% being singletons. Material for sequencing was peripheral blood. The receptors originated from a woman aged 35 to 49 with acute or convalescent COVID-19. Each CDR3 is given with its conserved first and last residue. The order of the fields is D gene, V gene, J gene, clone size, CDR3 DNA, CDR3 protein. A D gene is named only where the DNA matches it firmly. The listing skips clone size in some rows; elsewhere it reads once, few, many or a size class.

>NA|TRBV28|TRBJ2-7|once
TGTGCCAGCAGTTTTAGCTTACCCTACGAGCAGTACTTC
CASSFSLPYEQYF
>NA|TRBV24-1|TRBJ1-2|NA
TGTGCCACCAGTGAATACAGGGATGGCTACACCTTC
CATSEYRDGYTF
>NA|TRBV5-1|TRBJ2-7|NA
TGCGCCAGCAGCAAGCCAGGGGAAGTGCGGGAGCAGTACTTC
CASSKPGEVREQYF
>TRBD2|TRBV4-3|TRBJ2-7|NA
TGCGCCAGCAGCCAAGGGGGACTAGCGGGTTCGTACGAGCAGTACTTC
CASSQGGLAGSYEQYF
>TRBD1|TRBV5-3|TRBJ1-5|once
TGTGCCAGAAGCGACAGGGGTGATCAGCCCCAGCATTTT
CARSDRGDQPQHF
>TRBD1|TRBV12-3/TRBV12-4|TRBJ1-5|NA
TGTGCCAGCAGCCGGGACAGGGGCCAGCCCCAGCATTTT
CASSRDRGQPQHF
>TRBD2|TRBV7-2|TRBJ2-7|NA
TGTGCCAGCAGCTTATGGAGTAGCGGGGGGGCCGGTCTCTACGAGCAGTACTTC
CASSLWSSGGAGLYEQYF
>TRBD1|TRBV6-5|TRBJ1-4|NA
TGTGCCAGCAGTTACTCGACAGGGGCGCCAATCGGAAAACTGTTTTTT
CASSYSTGAPIGKLFF
>NA|TRBV6-2/TRBV6-3|TRBJ1-6|NA
TGTGCCAGCAGTTCGCGGCTCCTGTTCTCACCCCTCCACTTT
CASSSRLLFSPLHF
>NA|TRBV19|TRBJ2-5|NA
TGTGCCAGTAGTACCCGGACAGGTGGGCGGGGAGGTAGGATCCGGGAGACCCAGTACTTC
CASSTRTGGRGGRIRETQYF
>NA|TRBV19|TRBJ1-5|NA
TGTGCCAGTACCCAGGCGGGGACCCAGCAGCCCCAGCATTTT
CASTQAGTQQPQHF
>NA|TRBV28|TRBJ2-5|NA
TGTGCCAGCAGTTCCCACTCCACGTACCAAGAGACCCAGTACTTC
CASSSHSTYQETQYF
>NA|TRBV7-9|TRBJ1-2|NA
TGTGCCAGCAGCTTACCCCTTACAGATCCTGGCTACACCTTC
CASSLPLTDPGYTF
>TRBD2|TRBV6-6|TRBJ2-7|once
TGTGCCAGCAGTCCCGGGGGGGGCTCCGAGCAGTACTTC
CASSPGGGSEQYF
>NA|TRBV7-8|TRBJ2-7|few
TGTGCCAGCAGCTCCTCGGCCGCAGGGGTCTACGAGCAGTACTTC
CASSSSAAGVYEQYF
>NA|TRBV30|TRBJ1-3|NA
TGTGCCTGGGGTAGGGGCTCTGGAAACACCATATATTTT
CAWGRGSGNTIYF
>TRBD2|TRBV6-5|TRBJ2-2|NA
TGTGCCAGCAAACTAGCGGGAGGGTGGACCGGGGAGCTGTTTTTT
CASKLAGGWTGELFF
>TRBD1|TRBV7-9|TRBJ1-2|NA
TGTGCCAGCAGTCAAAACCCGGGGCGGGACAGGGTTCAAGGCTACACCTTC
CASSQNPGRDRVQGYTF